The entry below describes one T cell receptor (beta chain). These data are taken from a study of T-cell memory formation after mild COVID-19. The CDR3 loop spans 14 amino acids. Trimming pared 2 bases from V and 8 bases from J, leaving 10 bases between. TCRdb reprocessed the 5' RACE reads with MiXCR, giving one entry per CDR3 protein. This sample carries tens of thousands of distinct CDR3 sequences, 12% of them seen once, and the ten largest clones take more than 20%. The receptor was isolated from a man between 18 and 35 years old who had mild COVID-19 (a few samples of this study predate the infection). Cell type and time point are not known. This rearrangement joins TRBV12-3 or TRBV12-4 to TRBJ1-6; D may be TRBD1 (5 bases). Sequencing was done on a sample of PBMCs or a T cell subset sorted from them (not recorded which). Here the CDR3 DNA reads TGTGCCAGCAGTTTAAAGGGGCAGCATTCACCCCTCCACTTT. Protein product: CASSLKGQHSPLHF.